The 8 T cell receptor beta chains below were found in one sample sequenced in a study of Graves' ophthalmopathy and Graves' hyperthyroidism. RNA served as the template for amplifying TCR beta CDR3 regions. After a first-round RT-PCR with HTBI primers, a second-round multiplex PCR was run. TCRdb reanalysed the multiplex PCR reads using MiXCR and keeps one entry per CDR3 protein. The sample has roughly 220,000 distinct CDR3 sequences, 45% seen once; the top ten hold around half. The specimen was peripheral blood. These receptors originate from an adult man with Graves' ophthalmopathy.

For the CDR3, the DNA is TGTGCCAGCAGTGTGGGGGGAGGCTACTACGAGCAGTACTTC. Translation gives CASSVGGGYYEQYF. This chain links TRBV2 with TRBJ2-7; possible D gene TRBD2, 6 bases. The ends were cut back, 4 bases at V and 3 bases at J, with 13 bases in the middle. From germline, CDR1 is SNHLY and CDR2 FYNNEI. This CDR3 has 14 residues.

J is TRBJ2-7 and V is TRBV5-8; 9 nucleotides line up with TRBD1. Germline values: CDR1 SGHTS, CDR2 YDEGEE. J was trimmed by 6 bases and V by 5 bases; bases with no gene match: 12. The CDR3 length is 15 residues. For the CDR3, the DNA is TGTGCCAGCAGTAAGGGACAGGGAAAGGGTCCCGAGCAGTACTTC. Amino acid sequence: CASSKGQGKGPEQYF. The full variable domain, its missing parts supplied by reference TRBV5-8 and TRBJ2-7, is EAGVTQSPTHLIKTRGQQATLRCSPISGHTSVYWYQQALGLGLQFLLWYDEGEERNRGNFPPRFSGRQFPNYSSELNVNALELEDSALYLCASSKGQGKGPEQYFGPGTRLTVT.

CDR3 region: CASSLREGTEAFF. CDR3 nucleotide sequence: TGTGCCAGCAGTTTAAGGGAGGGCACTGAAGCTTTCTTT. The gene calls are TRBV12-3 or TRBV12-4 and TRBJ1-1; D is ambiguous. The CDR3 spans 13 residues. Trimming took off 2 bases at V and 4 bases at J, with 8 bases between the two ends.

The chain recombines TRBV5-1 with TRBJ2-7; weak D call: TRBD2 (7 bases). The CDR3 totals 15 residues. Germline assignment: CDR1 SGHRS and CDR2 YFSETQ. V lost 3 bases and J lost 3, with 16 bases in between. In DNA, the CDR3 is TGCGCCAGCAGCTCTTGGGGGCGGGGGAACTACGAGCAGTACTTC. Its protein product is CASSSWGRGNYEQYF.

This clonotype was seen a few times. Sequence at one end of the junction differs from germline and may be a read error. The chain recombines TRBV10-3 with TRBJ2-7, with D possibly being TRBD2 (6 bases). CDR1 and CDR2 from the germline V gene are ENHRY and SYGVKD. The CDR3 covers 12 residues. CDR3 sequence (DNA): TGTGCCAGCAGTCCGGGGGCCTACGAGCAGTACTTC. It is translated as CASSPGAYEQYF.

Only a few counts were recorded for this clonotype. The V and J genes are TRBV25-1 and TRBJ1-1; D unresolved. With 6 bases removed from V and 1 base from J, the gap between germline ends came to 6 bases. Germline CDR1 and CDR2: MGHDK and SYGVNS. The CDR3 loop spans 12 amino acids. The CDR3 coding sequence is TGTGCCAGCAGGGACTGGAACACTGAAGCTTTCTTT. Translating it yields CASRDWNTEAFF.

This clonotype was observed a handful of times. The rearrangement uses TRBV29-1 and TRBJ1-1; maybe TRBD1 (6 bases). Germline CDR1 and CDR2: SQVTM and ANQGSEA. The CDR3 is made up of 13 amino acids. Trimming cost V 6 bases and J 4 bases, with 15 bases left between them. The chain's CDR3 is CSVEGVRGTEAFF. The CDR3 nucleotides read TGCAGCGTGGAGGGGGTCAGGGGCACTGAAGCTTTCTTT. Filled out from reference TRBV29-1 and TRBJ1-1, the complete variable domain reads SAVISQKPSRDICQRGTSLTIQCQVDSQVTMMFWYRQQPGQSLTLIATANQGSEATYESGFVIDKFPISRPNLTFSTLTVSNMSPEDSSIYLCSVEGVRGTEAFFGQGTRLTVV.

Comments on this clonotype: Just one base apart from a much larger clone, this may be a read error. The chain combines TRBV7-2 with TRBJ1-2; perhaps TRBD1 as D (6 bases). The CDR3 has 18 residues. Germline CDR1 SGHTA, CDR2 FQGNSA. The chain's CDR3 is CASSPGRTALQANYGCTF. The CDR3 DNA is TGTGCCAGCAGCCCTGGCCGGACAGCACTGCAAGCTAACTATGGCTGCACCTTC. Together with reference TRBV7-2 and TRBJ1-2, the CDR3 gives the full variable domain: GAGVSQSPSNKVTEKGKDVELRCDPISGHTALYWYRQSLGQGLEFLIYFQGNSAPDKSGLPSDRFSAERTGGSVSTLTIQRTQQEDSAVYLCASSPGRTALQANYGCTFGSGTRLTVV.